The 23 T cell receptor beta chains presented below share a single source sample, sequenced in a study of blood T cells in healthy people across ages. The second PCR ran roughly 6 to 11 cycles with a sample-barcoded 5' primer and J-beta primers. TCRdb itself ran the 5' RACE reads through MiXCR, one entry per CDR3 protein. This sample has more than 1,400,000 distinct CDR3 sequences, with 42% found just once. Source material: blood. All receptors come from a woman between 18 and 29 years old in good health.

The chain carries TRBV12-3 or TRBV12-4 and TRBJ2-4, with TRBD2 as a possible D gene (7 bases). Between the trimmed V and J ends, which lost 3 bases and 6 bases, there was a span of 15 bases. The length of the CDR3 is 15 residues. The CDR3: CASSLGGGLGNIQYF. CDR3 nucleotides: TGTGCCAGCAGTTTGGGGGGGGGCCTGGGAAACATTCAGTACTTC.

This clonotype appeared a few times. CDR3 region: CASRNGLAGVQDTQYF. DNA for the CDR3: TGTGCCAGCAGAAACGGACTAGCGGGAGTTCAAGATACGCAGTATTTT. V is TRBV28 and J is TRBJ2-3; TRBD2 matches at 13 bases. Germline CDR1 and CDR2: MDHEN and SYDVKM. The CDR3 totals 16 residues. The V gene end was trimmed by 6 bases and the J gene end by 5 bases; junction bases not matched to a gene: 8.

The CDR3 sequence: CASSLGPGGVKDYGYTF. The CDR3, as DNA: TGTGCCAGCAGCTTAGGCCCGGGAGGGGTAAAGGACTATGGCTACACCTTC. The chain combines TRBV11-2 with TRBJ1-2; D is perhaps TRBD1 (5 bases). V lost 1 base to trimming and J lost 3 bases, with 18 bases between them. Germline V gene lookup returns CDR1 SGHAT and CDR2 FQNNGV. The CDR3 is made up of 17 amino acids. Full variable domain (missing parts from reference TRBV11-2 and TRBJ1-2): EAGVAQSPRYKIIEKRQSVAFWCNPISGHATLYWYQQILGQGPKLLIQFQNNGVVDDSQLPKDRFSAERLKGVDSTLKIQPAKLEDSAVYLCASSLGPGGVKDYGYTFGSGTRLTVV.

This clonotype was seen repeatedly, ten times or more. The chain uses TRBV29-1 and TRBJ1-2; D perhaps matches TRBD1 (6 bases). CDR3 length: 12 amino acids. Trimming left V 2 bases short and J 10 bases short, with 14 bases between. Per the germline V gene, CDR1 is SQVTM and CDR2 is ANQGSEA. The CDR3 DNA follows: TGCAGCGTTGAAACCGGGGGCGCAACCTACACCTTC. Its translation is CSVETGGATYTF. Supplemented by reference TRBV29-1 and TRBJ1-2, the full variable domain reads SAVISQKPSRDICQRGTSLTIQCQVDSQVTMMFWYRQQPGQSLTLIATANQGSEATYESGFVIDKFPISRPNLTFSTLTVSNMSPEDSSIYLCSVETGGATYTFGSGTRLTVV.

The chain links TRBV20-1 to TRBJ2-3, with a tentative D call TRBD2 (5 bases). The CDR3 is 15 amino acids. Trimming removed 0 bases from V and 1 base from J, with 11 bases in between. The germline CDR1 and CDR2 sequences are DFQATT and SNEGSKA (reference sequence). The CDR3 DNA sequence: TGCAGTGCTAGAGATGGAGCGGCCGGCACAGATACGCAGTATTTT. Translation: CSARDGAAGTDTQYF.

The chain joins TRBV6-5 to TRBJ2-1; tentative D call: TRBD1 (6 bases). Per the germline V gene, CDR1 is MNHEY and CDR2 is SVGAGI. The CDR3 runs 13 residues. V lost 11 bases, J lost 0 bases, and 11 bases lay in between. The CDR3 loop is CAAGTSSYNEQFF. The CDR3 nucleotides read TGTGCCGCAGGGACAAGCTCCTACAATGAGCAGTTCTTC.

The chain carries TRBV5-5 and TRBJ2-1; 10 bases are shared with TRBD2. The CDR3 has 16 amino acids. In germline, CDR1 is SGHKS, CDR2 YYEKEE (reference sequence). The ends lost 3 bases at V and 5 bases at J; junction bases unmatched: 8. CDR3 region: CASSYGRTSGDNEQFF. The CDR3 DNA reads as TGTGCCAGCAGCTACGGTAGGACTAGCGGTGACAATGAGCAGTTCTTC.

This rearrangement joins TRBV5-1 to TRBJ1-2; possible D gene TRBD1, 6 bases. Trimming left V 3 bases short and J 3 bases short, with 9 bases between. Per the germline V gene, CDR1 is SGHRS and CDR2 is YFSETQ. CDR3 length: 13 residues. The CDR3 DNA follows: TGCGCCAGCAGCTCGGACAGTCACTATGGCTACACCTTC. Translating it yields CASSSDSHYGYTF.

This clonotype was counted between two and nine times. This sequence joins TRBV5-1 and TRBJ2-1, with D possibly TRBD2 on 5 matching bases. This CDR3 has 13 amino acids. Germline V gene sequence: CDR1 SGHRS, CDR2 YFSETQ. The germline V and J ends were trimmed by 3 bases and 6 bases, with 10 bases remaining between them. The DNA of the CDR3 is TGCGCCAGCAGCTCCGGGGTCGCCAATGAGCAGTTCTTC. Encoded protein: CASSSGVANEQFF.

V usage is TRBV3-1 and J usage is TRBJ2-5, with 11 bases aligning to TRBD2. Germline lookup yields CDR1 LGHDT and CDR2 YNNKEL (reference sequence). Unmatched junction bases numbered 7, after V lost 1 base and J lost 9 bases. The CDR3 is made up of 15 amino acids. The CDR3 DNA reads TGTGCCAGCAGCCAAGTATCTAGCGGGGGGAAGGCCCAGTACTTC. It codes for CASSQVSSGGKAQYF.

The sample holds one count of this clonotype. The rearrangement uses TRBV20-1 and TRBJ1-5; D call uncertain. V was clipped by 0 bases and J by 4 bases, with 10 bases between them. The CDR3 loop spans 14 amino acids. Germline V gene lookup returns CDR1 DFQATT and CDR2 SNEGSKA (reference sequence). CDR3 in amino acids: CSARETSLNQPQHF. CDR3 DNA sequence: TGCAGTGCTAGAGAAACAAGCCTGAATCAGCCCCAGCATTTT.

The chain joins TRBV27 to TRBJ2-1, with 8 bases lining up with TRBD2. The CDR3 length is 15 residues. CDR1 MNHEY and CDR2 SMNVEV come from the germline V gene (reference sequence). J was trimmed by 6 bases and V by 0 bases; bases with no gene match: 4. CDR3 sequence reads: CASSLSRTSRNEQFF. In DNA form, the CDR3 reads TGTGCCAGCAGTTTATCCAGGACTAGCCGCAATGAGCAGTTCTTC.

This clonotype has just a few counts. The rearrangement joins TRBV7-2 to TRBJ2-7; D may be TRBD1 (5 bases). Germline lookup yields CDR1 SGHTA and CDR2 FQGNSA. The CDR3 loop spans 12 amino acids. V lost 1 base and J 10 bases, leaving 11 bases between the germline ends. DNA for the CDR3: TGTGCCAGCAGCTTAGACCTGGGGCCCCAGTACTTC. Translating gives CASSLDLGPQYF.

V is TRBV4-1 and J is TRBJ2-7, with 10 bases identical to TRBD1. CDR1 MGHRA and CDR2 YSYEKL come from the germline V gene. The CDR3 is made up of 15 amino acids. The V gene end was trimmed by 4 bases and the J gene end by 4 bases; junction bases not matched to a gene: 7. The CDR3 bases are TGCGCCAGCAGCCCGGGACAGGGGTTTCCTTACGAGCAGTACTTC. This sequence encodes CASSPGQGFPYEQYF.

The chain is built from TRBV20-1 and TRBJ2-1, with 7 nucleotides matching TRBD1. The J call is uncertain, as TRBJ2-7 better fits the DNA end. Germline assignment: CDR1 DFQATT and CDR2 SNEGSKA (reference sequence). CDR3 length: 14 residues. In DNA form, the CDR3 reads TGCAGTGCCGACAGGGCAATCTCCTACAATGAGCAGTACTTC. The encoded protein is CSADRAISYNEQYF.

Comments on this clonotype: A read error may be the cause here, since a much bigger clone is one base away. In DNA form, the CDR3 reads TGCAGCGTTGACCCGTCCAACTCCGATGAGCAGTACTTC. Translation gives CSVDPSNSDEQYF. The genes are TRBV29-1 and TRBJ2-5; D is unclear. This CDR3 has 13 residues. Germline CDR1 reads SQVTM; CDR2 reads ANQGSEA. The germline V and J ends were trimmed by 3 bases and 11 bases, with 19 bases remaining between them.

This clonotype was seen many times. The chain links TRBV7-2 to TRBJ2-7; no clear D. Trimming pared 0 bases from V and 1 base from J, leaving 10 bases between. The CDR3 consists of 15 residues. Per the germline V gene, CDR1 is SGHTA and CDR2 is FQGNSA. The CDR3 DNA reads as TGTGCCAGCAGCTTAGCTGTAGGGCCTTCCTACGAGCAGTACTTC. Translated, it gives CASSLAVGPSYEQYF.

The gene calls are TRBV6-6 and TRBJ2-7; the D is unclear. Trimming took off 6 bases at V and 2 bases at J, with 14 bases between the two ends. CDR1 and CDR2 (germline): MNHNY, SVGAGI (reference sequence). The CDR3 contains 14 residues. CDR3 amino acids: CASSQQQATYEQYF. The DNA of the CDR3 is TGTGCCAGCAGCCAACAGCAGGCAACCTACGAGCAGTACTTC.

Notes on this clonotype: This may be a read error: a much more frequent sequence differs by one nucleotide. The chain carries TRBV6-5 and TRBJ2-1; TRBD2 aligns across 12 bases. The CDR3 loop spans 15 amino acids. Germline V CDR1 and CDR2: MNHEY, SVGAGI. Here the CDR3 reads CASTLAGGSCNEQFF. CDR3 bases: TGTGCCAGCACTCTAGCGGGAGGGTCCTGCAATGAGCAGTTCTTC.

The chain recombines TRBV6-6 with TRBJ2-7; a weak D match, TRBD1 (6 bases). Trimming removed 7 bases at V and 0 bases at J, with 13 bases between. This CDR3 is 14 amino acids long. Per germline, CDR1 MNHNY and CDR2 SVGAGI (reference sequence). The CDR3 loop reads CASTSQGGSYEQYF. The CDR3 region has the DNA TGTGCCAGCACTTCCCAAGGGGGCTCCTACGAGCAGTACTTC.

This clonotype was recorded a few times. Compared with germline, one end of the junction differs, possibly owing to a read error. The chain links TRBV3-1 to TRBJ2-7; 13 bases are a match to TRBD2. CDR1 is LGHDT and CDR2 is YNNKEL in the germline V gene (reference sequence). This CDR3 is 18 amino acids long. This chain's CDR3 is CSSSQDQRGLAGPYEQYF. The CDR3 region has the DNA TGTTCCAGCAGCCAAGATCAACGGGGACTAGCGGGACCATACGAGCAGTACTTC.

This clonotype was picked up a small number of times. V gene TRBV2 combines with J gene TRBJ2-7; TRBD2 matches at 10 bases. CDR1 and CDR2 (germline): SNHLY, FYNNEI. This CDR3 has 14 amino acids. J gave up 3 bases and V 5 bases, and 4 bases lay outside the gene matches. CDR3 residues: CASSSSGGNYEQYF. The CDR3 nucleotides are TGTGCCAGCAGTTCTAGCGGGGGTAACTACGAGCAGTACTTC.

The chain joins TRBV18 to TRBJ2-6; no clear D gene. CDR3 length: 13 residues. Germline V gene data show CDR1 as KGHSH and CDR2 as LQKENI. V shed 1 base and J shed 5 bases, with 3 bases lying between them. The CDR3 coding sequence is TGTGCCAGCTCACCACAGAGGGCCAACGTCCTGACTTTC. It translates to CASSPQRANVLTF.